Listed below are T cell receptor beta chains from one sample, sequenced in a study of cytomegalovirus exposure and HLA in healthy donors. The table came from immunoSEQ multiplex PCR; TCRdb's copy has only in-frame clones and leaves some out. This table holds tens of thousands of clones, about three quarters found once. What was sequenced was PBMCs. Receptors originate from a male donor in good health and CMV-seropositive. Both conserved end residues are part of each CDR3. A D gene is named only where the DNA matches it firmly. A clone size is listed for some rows: how often the clone was seen (once, few, many), or a class if it is expanded.

V: TRBV29-1; size: -; J: TRBJ2-7; D: TRBD1; CDR3: CSVTGAYEQYF; DNA: TGCAGCGTTACAGGGGCCTACGAGCAGTACTTC
V: TRBV28; size: -; J: TRBJ2-5; D: TRBD1; CDR3: CASSEQGAIGETQYF; DNA: TGTGCCAGCAGCGAACAGGGGGCAATAGGCGAGACCCAGTACTTC
V: TRBV10-3; size: once; J: TRBJ1-5; D: -; CDR3: CAISDGGRSGNQPQHF; DNA: TGTGCCATCAGTGATGGGGGCAGAAGTGGCAATCAGCCCCAGCATTTT
V: TRBV5-6; size: -; J: TRBJ1-2; D: -; CDR3: CASSFPSSRGGYGYTF; DNA: TGTGCCAGCAGCTTTCCATCCTCCAGGGGCGGCTATGGCTACACCTTC
V: TRBV7-2; size: -; J: TRBJ2-7; D: TRBD1; CDR3: CASSLVGQGISYEQYF; DNA: TGTGCCAGCAGCTTAGTGGGACAGGGTATTTCCTACGAGCAGTACTTC
V: TRBV6-5; size: -; J: TRBJ1-2; D: TRBD1; CDR3: CASSLGTGCGYTF; DNA: TGTGCCAGCAGCTTAGGGACAGGGTGTGGCTACACCTTC
V: TRBV5-1; size: once; J: TRBJ2-2; D: -; CDR3: CASSLNPSGGTGELFF; DNA: TGCGCCAGCAGCTTGAATCCCAGCGGAGGGACCGGGGAGCTGTTTTTT
V: TRBV6-5; size: few; J: TRBJ2-5; D: TRBD1; CDR3: CASSTDRVETQYF; DNA: TGTGCCAGCAGTACCGACAGGGTAGAGACCCAGTACTTC
V: TRBV7-9; size: few; J: TRBJ1-2; D: -; CDR3: CASSPTGGDYGYTF; DNA: TGTGCCAGCAGCCCTACGGGCGGGGACTATGGCTACACCTTC
V: TRBV7-9; size: -; J: TRBJ1-4; D: -; CDR3: CASSPPGLRSTNEKLFF; DNA: TGTGCCAGCAGTCCCCCAGGGTTACGATCAACTAATGAAAAACTGTTTTTT
V: TRBV15; size: -; J: TRBJ2-7; D: TRBD1; CDR3: CATSRTGGGTYEQYF; DNA: TGTGCCACCAGCAGGACAGGGGGAGGAACCTACGAGCAGTACTTC
V: TRBV4-3; size: -; J: TRBJ2-2; D: TRBD2; CDR3: CASSQALPGLRTGELFF; DNA: TGCGCCAGCAGCCAAGCTCTACCGGGACTAAGGACCGGGGAGCTGTTTTTT
V: TRBV28; size: -; J: TRBJ1-2; D: TRBD1; CDR3: CASSPGDREGYGYTF; DNA: TGTGCCAGCAGTCCAGGCGACAGGGAAGGCTATGGCTACACCTTC
V: TRBV6-5; size: few; J: TRBJ2-7; D: TRBD1; CDR3: CASKPGQGVYEQYF; DNA: TGTGCCAGCAAGCCGGGACAGGGGGTCTACGAGCAGTACTTC
V: TRBV27; size: -; J: TRBJ2-7; D: TRBD1; CDR3: CASSLRPGQGIHYEQYF; DNA: TGTGCCAGCAGTTTACGACCGGGACAGGGTATTCACTACGAGCAGTACTTC
V: TRBV28; size: once; J: TRBJ1-2; D: -; CDR3: CASSLAGYYGYTF; DNA: TGTGCCAGCAGTTTAGCGGGTTACTATGGCTACACCTTC
V: TRBV5-6; size: -; J: TRBJ1-2; D: -; CDR3: CASSLVTAFAGYGYTF; DNA: TGTGCCAGCAGCTTGGTGACAGCCTTCGCAGGCTATGGCTACACCTTC
V: TRBV18; size: -; J: TRBJ1-1; D: -; CDR3: CASSRMNTEAFF; DNA: TGTGCCAGCTCCAGGATGAACACTGAAGCTTTCTTT
V: TRBV6-6; size: -; J: TRBJ2-1; D: TRBD2; CDR3: CAGSLYGGGAYNEQFF; DNA: TGTGCCGGCAGTTTGTATGGCGGGGGGGCCTACAATGAGCAGTTCTTC